The sequence of this TCR beta chain was determined in a study of T cells after yellow fever vaccination. The CDR3 has 15 residues. V was pared by 6 bases and J by 11 bases, with 20 bases between. The germline V gene has CDR1 MNHEY and CDR2 SVGEGT. One entry per CDR3 protein, called by TCRdb with MiXCR from the 5' RACE reads. This sample has about 320,000 distinct CDR3 sequences, with about 10% found just once. The chain has TRBV6-2 or TRBV6-3 and TRBJ1-6; no clear D gene. The sequencing used CD4+ T cells sorted from PBMCs, collected 45 days after the yellow fever booster vaccination. This clonotype originated in a man aged 18-30 years who received the YFV17D yellow fever vaccine. CDR3 sequence reads: CASSPFRVGMAPLHF. CDR3 nucleotide sequence: TGTGCCAGCAGCCCTTTCCGGGTGGGGATGGCACCCCTCCACTTT.